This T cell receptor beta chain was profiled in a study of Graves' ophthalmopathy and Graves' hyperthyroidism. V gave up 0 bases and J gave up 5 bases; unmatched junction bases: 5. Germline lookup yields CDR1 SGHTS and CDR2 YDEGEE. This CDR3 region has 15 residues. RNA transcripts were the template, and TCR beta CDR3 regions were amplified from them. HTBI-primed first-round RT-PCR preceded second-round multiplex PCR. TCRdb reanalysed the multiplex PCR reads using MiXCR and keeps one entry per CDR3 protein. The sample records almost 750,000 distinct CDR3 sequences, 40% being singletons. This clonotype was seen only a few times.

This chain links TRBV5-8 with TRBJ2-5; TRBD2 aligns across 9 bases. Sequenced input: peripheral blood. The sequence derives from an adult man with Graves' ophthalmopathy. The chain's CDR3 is CASSLDAGGYETQYF. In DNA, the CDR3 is TGTGCCAGCAGCTTGGATGCGGGAGGGTATGAGACCCAGTACTTC.